This entry concerns a single TCR beta chain. Its antigen is not identified. V lost 1 base to trimming and J lost 4 bases, with 11 bases between them. CDR1 is SGHRS and CDR2 is YFSETQ in the germline V gene. CDR3 length: 14 amino acids. Next came a second PCR, run for about 7 to 12 cycles, which used a sample-barcoded 5' primer along with a J-beta primer mix. A template-switch adaptor with 12 random nucleotides tagged each cDNA molecule. TCRdb re-called the 5' RACE reads with MiXCR, one entry per CDR3 protein. The profile shows roughly 1,700,000 distinct CDR3 sequences, approximately 28% of them singletons. These data come from a study of blood T cells in healthy people across ages. Study conclusions and caveats: Strong correlation existed between TCR beta diversity and naive T cell percentage.

The chain uses TRBV5-1 and TRBJ1-1, with D unclear. The TCR sequence derives from a woman aged 30 to 39 in good health. Sequencing was performed on blood. The CDR3 DNA is TGCGCCAGCAGCTTGAGGAGTCTGAGCACTGAAGCTTTCTTT. This gives the protein CASSLRSLSTEAFF. The variable domain in full, completed from reference TRBV5-1 and TRBJ1-1, reads KAGVTQTPRYLIKTRGQQVTLSCSPISGHRSVSWYQQTPGQGLQFLFEYFSETQRNKGNFPGRFSGRQFSNSRSEMNVSTLELGDSALYLCASSLRSLSTEAFFGQGTRLTVV.